These T cell receptor beta chains were read from a single sample in a study of cytomegalovirus exposure and HLA in healthy donors. Clones were read by immunoSEQ multiplex PCR, and TCRdb kept only the in-frame ones, dropping some. The sample records some 150,000 clones, about four fifths being singletons. The sample was PBMCs. These receptor sequences come from a woman under 30 in good health and CMV-seronegative. The CDR3 runs from the conserved cysteine through the conserved F or W. A D gene is named only where the DNA matches it firmly. Rows may omit the clone size; those that give it use once, few, many or a size class.

.	TRBJ2-1	TRBV5-1	.	CASSLEGNRGNEQFF	TGCGCCAGCAGCTTGGAAGGTAATAGGGGCAATGAGCAGTTCTTC
.	TRBJ2-5	TRBV28	.	CASSPRGETQYF	TGTGCCAGCAGTCCCCGGGGGGAGACCCAGTACTTC
.	TRBJ2-6	TRBV7-9	.	CAANSLSGANVLTF	TGTGCCGCCAACTCTCTATCTGGGGCCAACGTCCTGACTTTC
.	TRBJ1-1	TRBV30	.	CAWRAHLANTEAFF	TGTGCCTGGAGGGCCCACTTAGCGAACACTGAAGCTTTCTTT
once	TRBJ1-2	TRBV4-1	.	CASSQDGGRGGYTF	TGCGCCAGCAGCCAAGATGGGGGGAGAGGTGGCTACACCTTC
.	TRBJ2-7	TRBV6-1	.	CASSEVGDTLLGPSYEQYF	TGTGCCAGCAGTGAAGTGGGAGACACCTTACTAGGTCCTTCCTACGAGCAGTACTTC
.	TRBJ2-7	TRBV28	TRBD2	CASSGGTLLAYEQYF	TGTGCCAGCAGCGGGGGGACCTTGCTGGCCTACGAGCAGTACTTC
.	TRBJ1-2	TRBV4-2	TRBD1	CASSPDPDRGRPYGYTF	TGTGCCAGCAGCCCTGATCCAGACAGGGGGCGGCCCTATGGCTACACCTTC
.	TRBJ1-2	TRBV7-2	.	CASSFRSGGNGYTF	TGTGCCAGCAGCTTCCGGAGCGGGGGCAATGGCTACACCTTC
.	TRBJ2-5	TRBV27	TRBD2	CASSFPGPNSGRGQETQYF	TGTGCCAGCAGTTTCCCAGGCCCGAATAGCGGGAGGGGTCAAGAGACCCAGTACTTC
few	TRBJ1-4	TRBV5-5	.	CASSLLQNEKLFF	TGTGCCAGCAGCTTGCTACAGAATGAAAAACTGTTTTTT
.	TRBJ1-2	TRBV28	.	CASSFITAGVDGYTF	TGTGCCAGCAGTTTCATCACAGCGGGCGTCGATGGCTACACCTTC
.	TRBJ1-2	TRBV19	TRBD1	CASLSSMTGWVGGYTF	TGTGCCAGCCTCTCCTCCATGACAGGGTGGGTTGGAGGCTACACCTTC
.	TRBJ2-3	TRBV10-3	.	CAISRDSSTDTQYF	TGTGCCATCAGTCGGGACTCGAGCACAGATACGCAGTATTTT
few	TRBJ1-5	TRBV12-5	.	CASGLSFNRAYSNQPQHF	TGTGCTAGTGGGCTATCGTTCAACAGGGCCTATAGCAATCAGCCCCAGCATTTT
.	TRBJ2-5	TRBV4-1	.	CASSRTGTQETQYF	TGCGCCAGCAGCCGCACAGGGACCCAAGAGACCCAGTACTTC
once	TRBJ2-1	TRBV28	.	CASSLRRYNEQFF	TGTGCCAGCAGTTTACGCAGGTACAATGAGCAGTTCTTC
.	TRBJ2-7	TRBV23-1	TRBD1	CASSQSNPGQGSSYEQYF	TGCGCCAGCAGTCAATCTAACCCCGGACAGGGGAGCTCCTACGAGCAGTACTTC
once	TRBJ2-7	TRBV7-9	.	CSSSNTGYSYEQYF	TGTTCCAGCAGCAACACAGGGTACTCCTACGAGCAGTACTTC
.	TRBJ2-3	TRBV13	.	CASSLGREDTQYF	TGTGCCAGCAGCTTAGGCCGGGAAGATACGCAGTATTTT
.	TRBJ2-5	TRBV4-1	TRBD2	CASSQGLAGVPYF	TGCGCCAGCAGCCAAGGACTAGCGGGAGTCCCGTACTTC
.	TRBJ2-3	TRBV5-1	.	CASESGLRTDTQYF	TGCGCCAGCGAATCGGGACTCAGAACAGATACGCAGTATTTT
.	TRBJ2-3	TRBV7-2	.	CASSRTTRGDTQYF	TGTGCCAGCAGCCGCACAACGCGAGGGGATACGCAGTATTTT